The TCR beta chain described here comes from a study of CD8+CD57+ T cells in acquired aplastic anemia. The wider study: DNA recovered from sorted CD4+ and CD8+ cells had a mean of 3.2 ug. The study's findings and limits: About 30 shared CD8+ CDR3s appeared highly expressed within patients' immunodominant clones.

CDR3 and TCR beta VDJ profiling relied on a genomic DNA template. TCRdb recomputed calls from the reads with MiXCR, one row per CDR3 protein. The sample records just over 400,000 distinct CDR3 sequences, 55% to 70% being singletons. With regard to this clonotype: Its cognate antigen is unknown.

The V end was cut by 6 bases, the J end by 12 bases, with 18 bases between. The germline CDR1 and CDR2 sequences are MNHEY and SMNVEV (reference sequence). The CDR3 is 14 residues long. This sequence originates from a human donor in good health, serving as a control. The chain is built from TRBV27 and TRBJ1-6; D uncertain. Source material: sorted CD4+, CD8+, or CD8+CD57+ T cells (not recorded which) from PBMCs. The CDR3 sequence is CASSEGGRPGPLHF. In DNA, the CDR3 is TGTGCCAGCAGCGAGGGAGGGCGTCCGGGACCCCTCCACTTT.